This entry features one T cell receptor (beta chain) sequence. The data were obtained in a study of T-cell reconstitution after alpha-beta-depleted transplantation in children. Germline V gene data show CDR1 as SGHDT and CDR2 as YYEEEE. There are 15 residues in the CDR3. V lost 5 bases and J lost 0, with 12 bases in between. Unique molecular identifiers were incorporated when the TCRbeta library was constructed. MiXCR was run by TCRdb on the PCR reads, yielding one entry per CDR3 protein. The table shows some 81,000 distinct CDR3 sequences, with less than 15% occurring only once. Sequences were derived from PBMCs, mostly from graft donor cells, sampled 180 days after TCRalphabeta/CD19-depleted stem cell transplant. The V call is TRBV5-6, the J call TRBJ2-1, with D uncertain. The clonotype was recovered from a male patient between 2 and 10 years old who had a stem cell transplant for acute lymphoblastic leukemia, so the T cells may come from the graft donor. The CDR3 loop reads CASRTGPSSYNEQFF. The CDR3 region has the DNA TGTGCCAGCAGGACCGGACCGAGCTCCTACAATGAGCAGTTCTTC.